The T cell receptor (beta chain) under discussion was sequenced for a study of CD8 T cells in Susac syndrome. Germline V gives CDR1 SGHVS, CDR2 FQNEAQ. The CDR3 runs to 15 residues. V lost 4 bases and J lost 0, with 10 bases in between. Relapsing-remitting disease, either stable or active, was present in the treatment-naive patients who were the multiple sclerosis controls. Negative magnetic isolation gave CD8+ and CD4+ cells; FACS enriched CD8+ TEMRA. Reverse transcription of 0.5 to 1 ug RNA was performed with random hexamers. Amplification of TCR beta CDR3 was carried out by immunoSEQ multiplex PCR, which covered 54 Vbeta and 13 Jbeta segments. MiXCR, run by TCRdb on the immunoSEQ multiplex PCR reads, gives a single entry per CDR3 protein. The data contain 160,000 or so distinct CDR3 sequences, less than 97% of them singletons.

The chain carries TRBV7-8 and TRBJ1-3; no firm D call. This clonotype originated in a human donor with multiple sclerosis. The sample comprised CD8+ T cells from PBMCs. The CDR3 loop reads CASSSPVDSGNTIYF. DNA for the CDR3: TGTGCCAGCAGCTCCCCCGTTGACTCTGGAAACACCATATATTTT.